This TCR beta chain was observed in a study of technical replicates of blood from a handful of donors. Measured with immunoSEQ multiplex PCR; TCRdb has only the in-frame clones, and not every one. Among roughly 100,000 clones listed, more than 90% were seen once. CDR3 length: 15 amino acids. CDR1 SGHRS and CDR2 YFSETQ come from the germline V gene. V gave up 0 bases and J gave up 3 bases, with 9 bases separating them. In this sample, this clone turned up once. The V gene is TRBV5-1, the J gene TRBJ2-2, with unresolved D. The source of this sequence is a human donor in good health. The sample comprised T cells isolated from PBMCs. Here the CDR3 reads CASSLVRVDTGELFF. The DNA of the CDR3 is TGCGCCAGCAGCTTGGTGAGAGTGGACACCGGGGAGCTGTTTTTT.